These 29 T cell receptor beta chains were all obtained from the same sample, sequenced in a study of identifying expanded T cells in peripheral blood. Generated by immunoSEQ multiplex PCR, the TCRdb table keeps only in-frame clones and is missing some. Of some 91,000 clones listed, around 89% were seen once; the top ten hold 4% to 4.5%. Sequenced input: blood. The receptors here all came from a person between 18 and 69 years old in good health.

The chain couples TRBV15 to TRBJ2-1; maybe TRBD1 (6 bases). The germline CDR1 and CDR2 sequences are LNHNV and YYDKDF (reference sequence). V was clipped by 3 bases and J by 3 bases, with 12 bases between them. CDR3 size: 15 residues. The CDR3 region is CATSSGTHGYNEQFF. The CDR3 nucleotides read TGTGCCACCAGCAGCGGGACACACGGCTACAATGAGCAGTTCTTC.

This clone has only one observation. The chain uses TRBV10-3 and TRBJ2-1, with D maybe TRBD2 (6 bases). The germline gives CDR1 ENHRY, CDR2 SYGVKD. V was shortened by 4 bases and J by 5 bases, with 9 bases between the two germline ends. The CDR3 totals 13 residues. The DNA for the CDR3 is TGTGCCATCAGTGGGGGCGGGGACAATGAGCAGTTCTTC. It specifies CAISGGGDNEQFF.

CDR3 region: CASRPLFLAGNTEAFF. The CDR3 DNA reads as TGTGCCAGCAGACCCTTGTTCCTGGCTGGGAACACTGAAGCTTTCTTT. The chain is built from TRBV5-4 and TRBJ1-1, with D unclear. The CDR3 has 16 amino acids. Germline lookup yields CDR1 SGHNT and CDR2 YYREEE (reference sequence). The V gene lost 5 bases and the J gene lost 1 base, with 18 bases spanning the gap.

The CDR3 protein is CASSLDTRYTDTQYF. The CDR3 nucleotides read TGTGCCAGCAGCCTTGACACCCGATACACAGATACGCAGTATTTT. The chain carries TRBV5-6 and TRBJ2-3; the D is unclear. Between the trimmed V and J ends, which lost 4 bases and 2 bases, there was a span of 14 bases. Germline V gene lookup returns CDR1 SGHDT and CDR2 YYEEEE. The CDR3 length is 15 residues.

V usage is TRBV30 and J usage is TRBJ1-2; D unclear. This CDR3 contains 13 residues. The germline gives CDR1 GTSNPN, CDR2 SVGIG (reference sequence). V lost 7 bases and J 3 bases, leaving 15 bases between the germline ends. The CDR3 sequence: CASLEGPYYGYTF. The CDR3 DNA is TGTGCCTCCCTGGAGGGCCCCTACTATGGCTACACCTTC.

In DNA, the CDR3 is TGTGCCAGCAGCTCACCCGCGGGGGTGGGGGAGCAGTACTTC. Protein product: CASSSPAGVGEQYF. V gene TRBV7-4 combines with J gene TRBJ2-7, with 7 bases lining up with TRBD2. This CDR3 region has 14 residues. Looked up from germline, CDR1 is SGHVT and CDR2 is SQSDAQ. Trimming removed 4 bases from V and 7 bases from J; junction bases left unmatched: 10.

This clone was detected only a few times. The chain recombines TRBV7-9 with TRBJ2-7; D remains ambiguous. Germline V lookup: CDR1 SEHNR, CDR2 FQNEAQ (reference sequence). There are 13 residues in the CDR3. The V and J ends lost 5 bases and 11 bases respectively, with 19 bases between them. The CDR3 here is CASSESSQVGKYF. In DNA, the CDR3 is TGTGCCAGCAGCGAAAGCTCTCAGGTGGGGAAGTACTTC.

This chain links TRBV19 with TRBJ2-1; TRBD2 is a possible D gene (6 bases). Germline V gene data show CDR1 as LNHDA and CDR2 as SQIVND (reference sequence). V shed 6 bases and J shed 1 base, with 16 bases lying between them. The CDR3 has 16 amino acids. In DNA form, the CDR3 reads TGTGCCAGTAGCAGACTAGTAGGCAGTTCCTACAATGAGCAGTTCTTC. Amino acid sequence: CASSRLVGSSYNEQFF.

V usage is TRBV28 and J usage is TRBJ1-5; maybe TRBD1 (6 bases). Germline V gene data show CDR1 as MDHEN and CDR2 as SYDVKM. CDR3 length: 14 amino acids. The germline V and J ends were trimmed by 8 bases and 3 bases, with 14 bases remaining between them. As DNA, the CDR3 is TGTGCCAGCCGAACCGGGACACTCAATCAGCCCCAGCATTTT. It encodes CASRTGTLNQPQHF.

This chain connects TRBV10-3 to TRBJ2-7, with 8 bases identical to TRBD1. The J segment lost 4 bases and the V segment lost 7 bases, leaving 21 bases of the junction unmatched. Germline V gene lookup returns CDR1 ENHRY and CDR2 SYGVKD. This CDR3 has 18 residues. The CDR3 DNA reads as TGTGCCATCATTAACTCCACAGGGGGGACCACGATAGGGTACGAGCAGTACTTC. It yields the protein CAIINSTGGTTIGYEQYF.

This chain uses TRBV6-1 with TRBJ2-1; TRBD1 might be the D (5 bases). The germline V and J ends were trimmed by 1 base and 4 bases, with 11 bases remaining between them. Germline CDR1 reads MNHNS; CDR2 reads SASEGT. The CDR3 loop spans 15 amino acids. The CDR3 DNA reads TGTGCCAGCAGTGAAGAAGATCAGGGTTACAATGAGCAGTTCTTC. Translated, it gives CASSEEDQGYNEQFF.

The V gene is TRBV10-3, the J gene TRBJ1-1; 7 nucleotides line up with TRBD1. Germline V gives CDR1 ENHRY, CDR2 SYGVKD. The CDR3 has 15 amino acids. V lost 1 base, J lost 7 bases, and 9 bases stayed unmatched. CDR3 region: CAISEYGGQNLEAFF. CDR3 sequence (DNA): TGTGCCATCAGTGAGTACGGGGGACAGAACCTTGAAGCTTTCTTT.

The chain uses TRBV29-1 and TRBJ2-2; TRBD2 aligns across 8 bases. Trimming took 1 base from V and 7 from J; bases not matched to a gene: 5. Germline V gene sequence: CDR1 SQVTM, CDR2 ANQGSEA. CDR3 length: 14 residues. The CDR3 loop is CSVEVSGTSGELFF. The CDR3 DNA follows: TGCAGCGTTGAAGTTAGCGGGACGAGCGGGGAGCTGTTTTTT.

For the CDR3, the DNA is TGTGCCACAAGGGCGGCCGGAGATACAGATACGCAGTATTTT. Translation gives CATRAAGDTDTQYF. The chain is built from TRBV15 and TRBJ2-3; D unresolved. Germline CDR1 is LNHNV and CDR2 is YYDKDF (reference sequence). CDR3 length: 14 residues. Trimming took off 9 bases at V and 3 bases at J, with 16 bases between the two ends.

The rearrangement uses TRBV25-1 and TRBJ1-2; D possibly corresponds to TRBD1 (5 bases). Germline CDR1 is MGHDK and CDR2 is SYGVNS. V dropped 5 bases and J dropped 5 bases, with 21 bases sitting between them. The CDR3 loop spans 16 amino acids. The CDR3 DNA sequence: TGTGCCAGCAGTCCGCAGCAGGGTCGGGACTTGTATGGCTACACCTTC. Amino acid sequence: CASSPQQGRDLYGYTF.

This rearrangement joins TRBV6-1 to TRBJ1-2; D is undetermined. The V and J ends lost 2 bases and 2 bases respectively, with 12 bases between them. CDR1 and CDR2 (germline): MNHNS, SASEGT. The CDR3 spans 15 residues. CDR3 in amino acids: CASSEKAVVNYGYTF. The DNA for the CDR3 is TGTGCCAGCAGTGAAAAGGCGGTTGTCAACTATGGCTACACCTTC.

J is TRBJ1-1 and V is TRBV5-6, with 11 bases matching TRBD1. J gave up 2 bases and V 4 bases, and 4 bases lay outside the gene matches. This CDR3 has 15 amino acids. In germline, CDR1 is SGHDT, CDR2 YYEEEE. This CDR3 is CASSQGQGENTEAFF. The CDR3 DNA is TGTGCCAGCAGCCAGGGACAGGGGGAAAACACTGAAGCTTTCTTT.

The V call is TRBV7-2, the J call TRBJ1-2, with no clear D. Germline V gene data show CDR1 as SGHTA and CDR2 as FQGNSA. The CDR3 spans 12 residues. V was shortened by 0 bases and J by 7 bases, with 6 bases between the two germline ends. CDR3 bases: TGTGCCAGCAGCTTAGCGAAGGCTGGCTACACCTTC. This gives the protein CASSLAKAGYTF. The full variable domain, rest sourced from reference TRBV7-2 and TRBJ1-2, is GAGVSQSPSNKVTEKGKDVELRCDPISGHTALYWYRQSLGQGLEFLIYFQGNSAPDKSGLPSDRFSAERTGGSVSTLTIQRTQQEDSAVYLCASSLAKAGYTFGSGTRLTVV.

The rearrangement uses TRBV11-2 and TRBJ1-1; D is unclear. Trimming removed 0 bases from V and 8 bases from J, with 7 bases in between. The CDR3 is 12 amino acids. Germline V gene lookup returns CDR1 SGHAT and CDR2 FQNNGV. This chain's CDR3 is CASSLEVREAFF. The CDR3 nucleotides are TGTGCCAGCAGCTTAGAAGTCAGGGAAGCTTTCTTT.

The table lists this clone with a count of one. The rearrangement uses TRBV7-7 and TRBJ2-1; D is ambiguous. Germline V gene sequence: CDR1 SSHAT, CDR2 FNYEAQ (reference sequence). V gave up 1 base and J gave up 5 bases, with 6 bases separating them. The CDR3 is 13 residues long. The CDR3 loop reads CASSLGRNNEQFF. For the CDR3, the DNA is TGTGCCAGCAGCTTAGGTAGAAACAATGAGCAGTTCTTC.

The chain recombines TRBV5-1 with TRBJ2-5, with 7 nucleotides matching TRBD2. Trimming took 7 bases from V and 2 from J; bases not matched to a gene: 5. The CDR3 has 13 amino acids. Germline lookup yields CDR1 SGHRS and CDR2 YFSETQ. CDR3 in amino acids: CASLRDYQETQYF. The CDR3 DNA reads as TGCGCCAGCCTACGGGACTATCAAGAGACCCAGTACTTC.

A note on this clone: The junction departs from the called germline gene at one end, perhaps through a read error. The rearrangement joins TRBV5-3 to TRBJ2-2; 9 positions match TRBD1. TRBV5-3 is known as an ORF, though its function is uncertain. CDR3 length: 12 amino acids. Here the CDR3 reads CASSSPTGGLFF. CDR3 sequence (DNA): TGTGCCAGCAGCTCCCCGACAGGGGGGCTGTTTTTT.

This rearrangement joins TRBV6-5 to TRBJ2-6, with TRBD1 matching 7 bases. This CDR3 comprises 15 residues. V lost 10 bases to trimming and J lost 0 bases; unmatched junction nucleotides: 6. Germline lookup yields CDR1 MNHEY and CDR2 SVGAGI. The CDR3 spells CATSRDSSGANVLTF. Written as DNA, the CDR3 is TGTGCCACCTCTCGGGACAGCTCTGGGGCCAACGTCCTGACTTTC.

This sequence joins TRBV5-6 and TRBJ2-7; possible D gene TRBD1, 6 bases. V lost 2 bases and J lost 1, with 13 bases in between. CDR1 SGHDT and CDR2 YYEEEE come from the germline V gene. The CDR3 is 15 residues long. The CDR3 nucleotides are TGTGCCAGCAGCTTCCAAAGGGACATTTCCTACGAGCAGTACTTC. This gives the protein CASSFQRDISYEQYF.

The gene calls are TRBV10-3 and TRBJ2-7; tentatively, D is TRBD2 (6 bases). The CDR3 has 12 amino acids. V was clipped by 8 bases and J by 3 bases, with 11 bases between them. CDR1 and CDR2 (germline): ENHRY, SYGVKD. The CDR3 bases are TGTGCCATCGGAGGGATGAACTACGAGCAGTACTTC. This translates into CAIGGMNYEQYF.

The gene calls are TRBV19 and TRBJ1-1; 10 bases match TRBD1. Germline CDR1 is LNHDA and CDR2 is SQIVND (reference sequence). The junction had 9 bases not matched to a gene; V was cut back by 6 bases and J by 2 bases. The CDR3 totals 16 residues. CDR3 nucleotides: TGTGCCAGTAGGCAGACAGGGGGCGAGTCCAACACTGAAGCTTTCTTT. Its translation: CASRQTGGESNTEAFF.

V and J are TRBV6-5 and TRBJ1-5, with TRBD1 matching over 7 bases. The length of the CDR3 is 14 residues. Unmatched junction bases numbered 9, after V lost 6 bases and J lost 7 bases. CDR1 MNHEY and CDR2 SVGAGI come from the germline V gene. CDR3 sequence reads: CASSFDRAVQPQHF. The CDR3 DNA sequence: TGTGCCAGCAGCTTCGACAGGGCAGTCCAGCCCCAGCATTTT.

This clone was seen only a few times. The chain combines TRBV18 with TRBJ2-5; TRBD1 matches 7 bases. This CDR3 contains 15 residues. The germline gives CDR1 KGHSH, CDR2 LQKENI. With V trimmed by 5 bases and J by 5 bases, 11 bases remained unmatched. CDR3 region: CASSTGTGDMETQYF. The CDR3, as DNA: TGTGCCAGCTCAACGGGAACAGGGGATATGGAGACCCAGTACTTC.

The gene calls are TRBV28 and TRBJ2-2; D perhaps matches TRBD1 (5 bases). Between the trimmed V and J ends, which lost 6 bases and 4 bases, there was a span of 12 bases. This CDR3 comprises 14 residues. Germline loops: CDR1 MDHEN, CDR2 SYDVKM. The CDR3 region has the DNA TGTGCCAGCAGGATTACAGGCGCCACCGGGGAGCTGTTTTTT. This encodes CASRITGATGELFF.